The 13 T cell receptor beta chains reported below all come from one sample, sequenced in a study of radiotherapy plus CTLA-4 blockade in lung cancer. This table comes from immunoSEQ multiplex PCR, and its TCRdb copy is limited to in-frame clones, with some not included. The table records about 49,000 clones, 70% to 75% of them present only once. The sequencing here drew on peripheral blood, taken from a patient treated with radiotherapy plus ipilimumab. These receptors were obtained from a human donor with non-small cell lung cancer who had a complete response to radiotherapy plus ipilimumab.

The chain recombines TRBV11-2 with TRBJ2-7; 11 nucleotides match TRBD2. J was trimmed by 6 bases and V by 3 bases; bases with no gene match: 10. The length of the CDR3 is 16 residues. In germline, CDR1 is SGHAT, CDR2 FQNNGV. CDR3 sequence reads: CASSFGRTSGRAEQYF. CDR3 in DNA: TGTGCCAGCAGCTTCGGCCGCACTAGCGGGAGAGCCGAGCAGTACTTC.

The chain employs TRBV10-1 and TRBJ2-3; tentatively, D is TRBD2 (6 bases). Germline values: CDR1 WNHNN, CDR2 SYGVQD (reference sequence). The CDR3 has 14 residues. Deletions cut 6 bases from V and 7 bases from J, with 17 bases between. CDR3 protein: CASSAGRSVNTQYF. The CDR3 DNA is TGCGCCAGCAGCGCAGGGAGGTCGGTTAATACGCAGTATTTT.

This chain joins TRBV2 and TRBJ2-7; 7 bases match TRBD1. From germline, CDR1 is SNHLY and CDR2 FYNNEI. V trimming: 6 bases; J trimming: 2 bases; junction bases outside the gene matches: 10. CDR3 size: 15 residues. CDR3 sequence: CASSPPRQGAYEQYF. As DNA, the CDR3 is TGTGCCAGCAGCCCCCCACGACAGGGCGCCTACGAGCAGTACTTC.

V gene TRBV27 combines with J gene TRBJ2-7; TRBD2 aligns across 9 bases. The junction had 9 bases not matched to a gene; V was cut back by 1 base and J by 5 bases. Germline CDR1 is MNHEY and CDR2 is SMNVEV (reference sequence). This CDR3 contains 16 residues. CDR3 in DNA: TGTGCCAGCAGTTTATGGACGGCGGGAGGGCCTCACGAGCAGTACTTC. As protein: CASSLWTAGGPHEQYF.

This rearrangement joins TRBV28 to TRBJ1-5, with no clear D. The V end was cut by 2 bases, the J end by 1 base, with 9 bases between. The CDR3 length is 15 residues. Germline CDR1 MDHEN, CDR2 SYDVKM. The CDR3 loop is CASSLIFRSNQPQHF. The DNA for the CDR3 is TGTGCCAGCAGTTTAATATTCCGGAGCAATCAGCCCCAGCATTTT.

CDR3 DNA sequence: TGTGCCAGCAGGGGCAGGTATCTAACCGGGGAGCTGTTTTTT. This sequence encodes CASRGRYLTGELFF. J is TRBJ2-2 and V is TRBV6-5; no definite D call. Deletions cut 6 bases from V and 5 bases from J, with 13 bases between. The CDR3 sequence is 14 residues long. Germline CDR1 and CDR2: MNHEY and SVGAGI.

In its sample, this clone was seen a few times. V usage is TRBV10-1 and J usage is TRBJ2-7; 7 bases map to TRBD1. J gave up 7 bases and V 6 bases, and 9 bases lay outside the gene matches. Germline CDR1 WNHNN, CDR2 SYGVQD (reference sequence). This CDR3 is 13 amino acids long. CDR3 protein: CASSRQGGGEQYF. The CDR3 nucleotides are TGCGCCAGCAGCCGACAGGGTGGGGGAGAGCAGTACTTC.

The rearrangement links TRBV7-2 to TRBJ2-1; no clear D. CDR3 length: 14 residues. V was trimmed by 5 bases and J by 0 bases, leaving 8 bases between them. Per the germline V gene, CDR1 is SGHTA and CDR2 is FQGNSA. CDR3 protein: CASSPDSSYNEQFF. The CDR3 DNA sequence: TGTGCCAGCAGCCCCGATAGCTCCTACAATGAGCAGTTCTTC.

The rearrangement joins TRBV2 to TRBJ1-5, with 9 bases matching TRBD1. This CDR3 comprises 14 residues. CDR1 is SNHLY and CDR2 is FYNNEI in the germline V gene. J gave up 6 bases and V 6 bases, and 6 bases lay outside the gene matches. The CDR3 sequence: CASRGDRVRQPQHF. The CDR3 region has the DNA TGTGCCAGCAGGGGGGACAGGGTGCGTCAGCCCCAGCATTTT.

A single count supports this clone. The rearrangement joins TRBV18 to TRBJ1-2; D is uncertain. This CDR3 has 16 residues. Germline loops: CDR1 KGHSH, CDR2 LQKENI. Trimming removed 0 bases from V and 0 bases from J, with 11 bases in between. CDR3 amino acids: CASSPPSRVANYGYTF. In nucleotides, the CDR3 is TGTGCCAGCTCACCACCTTCGAGGGTTGCTAACTATGGCTACACCTTC.

The rearrangement links TRBV6-5 to TRBJ2-1, with D possibly being TRBD1 (5 bases). This CDR3 contains 16 residues. V lost 4 bases and J 0 bases, leaving 13 bases between the germline ends. Germline CDR1 and CDR2: MNHEY and SVGAGI. CDR3 sequence reads: CASSSGLLSSYNEQFF. CDR3 DNA: TGTGCCAGCAGTTCAGGGTTACTCAGCTCCTACAATGAGCAGTTCTTC.

The rearrangement links TRBV2 to TRBJ1-2; the D gene is possibly TRBD1 (6 bases). The CDR3 is 15 amino acids. Looked up from germline, CDR1 is SNHLY and CDR2 is FYNNEI. V lost 6 bases and J 8 bases, leaving 22 bases between the germline ends. Written as DNA, the CDR3 is TGTGCCAGCAGCAGTGGGACGGGGGGCTCCTGGGGCTACACCTTC. Translating it yields CASSSGTGGSWGYTF.

This clone was counted a single time. The rearrangement uses TRBV11-2 and TRBJ2-7, with TRBD1 matching over 9 bases. In germline, CDR1 is SGHAT, CDR2 FQNNGV. The V and J ends lost 5 bases and 6 bases, in that order; junction bases with no gene match: 8. The CDR3 covers 14 residues. DNA for the CDR3: TGTGCCAGCAGCCCCTTACAGGGGGCGGGCGAGCAGTACTTC. This codes for CASSPLQGAGEQYF.